This T cell receptor beta chain was found in a study of T cell changes during pregnancy in multiple sclerosis. CDR3 length equals 14 residues. CDR1 MNHEY and CDR2 SMNVEV come from the germline V gene (reference sequence). The V and J ends lost 2 bases and 9 bases respectively, with 13 bases between them. Only in-frame clones appear in the TCRdb table, and some are missing; sequencing was by immunoSEQ multiplex PCR. The sample includes 55,000 to 80,000 clones, about 94% of them seen just once. The origin of this receptor is a female donor with multiple sclerosis, enrolled in a pregnancy study. The starting material was CD8+ T cells from peripheral blood mononuclear cells, obtained in the second trimester of pregnancy. This rearrangement joins TRBV27 to TRBJ2-2; D is perhaps TRBD2 (5 bases). The CDR3 protein is CASSLRASNRELFF. CDR3 nucleotides: TGTGCCAGCAGTTTAAGGGCTAGCAATCGGGAGCTGTTTTTT.